Given below is one TCR beta chain in context. The antigen it recognizes is unknown. Per-nucleotide qualities are absent, and no much larger clonotype sits a single base away. The record originates from a study of control samples from healthy donors and cancer patients (TCRdb year 2020). The library was produced with the immunoSEQ multiplex PCR assay. The table was pulled from immuneACCESS by TCRdb, which kept in-frame rearrangements only. Such tables lose some clones; where checked, under half of the loss comes from unresolved V genes, and the rest has no known cause. The sample data list fewer than 100,000 clones, and approximately 91% of these were observed just once. The ten largest clones add up to 4.5% to 6% of the sample. The V end loses 1 base and the J end loses 7 bases, and a stretch of 7 bases separates them. The CDR3 numbers 13 residues from cysteine through phenylalanine. Kept here is only the CDR3 DNA, which spans 39 bases and is read in frame from base 1. As encoded in the germline V gene, CDR1 is MGHRA while CDR2 is YSYEKL.

The sequencing sample was made of blood. The receptor was derived from a woman between 50 and 59 years old in good health. The rearrangement joined TRBV4-1 to TRBJ1-4; the D gene is unclear. The DNA reads as follows: TGCGCCAGCAGCCAAGTTTTCATTGAAAAACTGTTTTTT. This sequence encodes CASSQVFIEKLFF.